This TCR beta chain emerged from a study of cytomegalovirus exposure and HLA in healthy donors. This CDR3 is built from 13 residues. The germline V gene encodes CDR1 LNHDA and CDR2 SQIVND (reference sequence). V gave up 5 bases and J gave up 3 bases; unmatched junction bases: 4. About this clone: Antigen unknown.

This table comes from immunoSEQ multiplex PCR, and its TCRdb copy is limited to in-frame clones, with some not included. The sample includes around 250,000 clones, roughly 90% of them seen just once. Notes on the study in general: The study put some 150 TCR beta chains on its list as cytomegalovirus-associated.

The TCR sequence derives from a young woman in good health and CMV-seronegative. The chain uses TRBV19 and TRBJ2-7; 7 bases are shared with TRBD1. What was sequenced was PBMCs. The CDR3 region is CASSWDSRYEQYF. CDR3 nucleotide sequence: TGTGCCAGTAGTTGGGACAGCCGCTACGAGCAGTACTTC.